This record concerns one T cell receptor beta chain sequence. Its antigen is not identified. The sample belongs to a study of T cell clones after liver transplantation. At the level of the study: A pre-transplant mixed lymphocyte reaction with TCRbeta sequencing defined graft-donor-reactive clones followed in post-transplant blood. Study results and limitations: A larger donor-reactive than third-party decline suggested partial antigen-specific deletion.

Only in-frame clones appear in the TCRdb table, and some are missing; sequencing was by immunoSEQ multiplex PCR. The table includes roughly 70,000 clones, around nine tenths detected once. The V gene's germline CDR1 is SNHLY and CDR2 FYNNEI. V lost 4 bases to trimming and J lost 4 bases, with 16 bases between them. The CDR3 loop spans 15 amino acids. The clonotype was recovered from a human donor who received a liver transplant. The source was CD4+ T cells from blood, collected before liver transplant. The V and J genes are TRBV2 and TRBJ1-2; D remains ambiguous. The chain's CDR3 is CASSVRPDGSYGYTF. CDR3 coding DNA: TGTGCCAGCAGTGTGCGACCAGACGGCAGCTATGGCTACACCTTC.